The next 30 T cell receptor beta chains were all read from a single sample in a study of T-cell memory formation after mild COVID-19. TCRdb processed the 5' RACE reads anew with MiXCR; each CDR3 protein has one entry. The sample has some 410,000 distinct CDR3 sequences; 20% to 30% are singletons. Sequences were obtained from PBMCs or a T cell subset sorted from them (not recorded which). All receptors derive from an adult woman who had mild COVID-19 (a few samples of this study predate the infection). Cell type and time point are not known.

This rearrangement joins TRBV30 to TRBJ2-3, with 9 bases aligning to TRBD1. The V and J ends lost 1 base and 5 bases, in that order; junction bases with no gene match: 7. The CDR3 covers 15 residues. CDR1 and CDR2 from the germline V gene are GTSNPN and SVGIG (reference sequence). The CDR3 DNA follows: TGTGCCTGGAGTGAGCGACAGGGGGTTGTAGATACGCAGTATTTT. This gives the protein CAWSERQGVVDTQYF.

The chain combines TRBV12-3 or TRBV12-4 with TRBJ2-7, with 13 bases fitting TRBD2. The V and J ends lost 1 base and 3 bases, in that order; junction bases with no gene match: 6. The CDR3 extends over 17 amino acids. The CDR3: CASSLELAGGPRYEQYF. The DNA for the CDR3 is TGTGCCAGCAGTTTAGAACTAGCGGGAGGGCCTCGCTACGAGCAGTACTTC.

This chain uses TRBV20-1 with TRBJ2-7; a weak D match, TRBD1 (7 bases). The CDR3 is made up of 14 amino acids. Germline CDR1 is DFQATT and CDR2 is SNEGSKA (reference sequence). Trimming took 3 bases from V and 9 from J, leaving 21 bases between them. The CDR3 loop reads CSASAGQSPEGQYF. As DNA, the CDR3 is TGCAGTGCTAGTGCGGGACAGTCCCCAGAGGGGCAGTACTTC.

A few counts support this clonotype. The DNA for the CDR3 is TGTGCCAGCAGTGAGGGACAGGGGTGGACCGGGGAGCTGTTTTTT. The encoded protein is CASSEGQGWTGELFF. The V and J genes are TRBV25-1 and TRBJ2-2, with 10 bases lining up with TRBD1. Trimming took 3 bases from V and 5 from J; bases not matched to a gene: 3. CDR1 and CDR2 (germline): MGHDK, SYGVNS. The CDR3 is 15 residues long.

V usage is TRBV5-1 and J usage is TRBJ2-3; possibly TRBD2 for D (6 bases). The CDR3 is 17 amino acids. Germline V gene data show CDR1 as SGHRS and CDR2 as YFSETQ. V dropped 4 bases and J dropped 1 base, with 19 bases sitting between them. As DNA, the CDR3 is TGCGCCAGCAGCCCCCGCGGGACCCCTACCCGCACAGATACGCAGTATTTT. Protein sequence: CASSPRGTPTRTDTQYF. Supplemented by reference TRBV5-1 and TRBJ2-3, the full variable domain reads KAGVTQTPRYLIKTRGQQVTLSCSPISGHRSVSWYQQTPGQGLQFLFEYFSETQRNKGNFPGRFSGRQFSNSRSEMNVSTLELGDSALYLCASSPRGTPTRTDTQYFGPGTRLTVL.

This clonotype has only a few counts. This rearrangement joins TRBV2 to TRBJ1-1; TRBD1 is a possible D gene (5 bases). This CDR3 comprises 15 residues. Trimming cost V 7 bases and J 1 base, with 16 bases left between them. CDR1 SNHLY and CDR2 FYNNEI come from the germline V gene. The DNA for the CDR3 is TGTGCCAGCATCAGGGAACGGTCAGGGAACACTGAAGCTTTCTTT. Its translation is CASIRERSGNTEAFF.

This clonotype was observed a few times. The CDR3 spells CASSIAGSSYNEQFF. DNA of the CDR3: TGTGCCAGTAGTATTGCGGGGAGCTCCTACAATGAGCAGTTCTTC. The rearrangement joins TRBV19 to TRBJ2-1; D might be TRBD2 (6 bases). This CDR3 is built from 15 residues. With 3 bases removed from V and 0 bases from J, the gap between germline ends came to 9 bases. Germline CDR1 LNHDA, CDR2 SQIVND (reference sequence).

The table lists this clonotype with a few counts. The rearrangement joins TRBV15 to TRBJ1-5, with 7 bases identical to TRBD1. This CDR3 has 16 amino acids. V gave up 2 bases and J gave up 7 bases; unmatched junction bases: 11. Germline V CDR1 and CDR2: LNHNV, YYDKDF (reference sequence). The CDR3 loop reads CATSRQPRTGGQPQHF. The DNA of the CDR3 is TGTGCCACCAGCAGACAACCCCGGACAGGCGGGCAGCCCCAGCATTTT. The complete variable domain, with remaining parts taken from reference TRBV15 and TRBJ1-5, reads DAMVIQNPRYQVTQFGKPVTLSCSQTLNHNVMYWYQQKSSQAPKLLFHYYDKDFNNEADTPDNFQSRRPNTSFCFLDIRSPGLGDTAMYLCATSRQPRTGGQPQHFGDGTRLSIL.

This clonotype was picked up a small number of times. This chain uses TRBV5-1 with TRBJ1-2; 8 positions agree with TRBD1. CDR3 size: 13 residues. Germline trimming cut 3 bases from V and 8 bases from J; bases unmatched to any gene: 6. Per germline, CDR1 SGHRS and CDR2 YFSETQ. Here the CDR3 reads CASSYTTGEGYTF. As DNA, the CDR3 is TGCGCCAGCAGCTACACGACAGGGGAAGGCTACACCTTC.

V gene TRBV5-6 combines with J gene TRBJ2-5; D is ambiguous. In germline, CDR1 is SGHDT, CDR2 YYEEEE. Trimming cost V 0 bases and J 1 base, with 4 bases left between them. CDR3 size: 13 residues. This chain's CDR3 is CASSLEPQETQYF. In DNA form, the CDR3 reads TGTGCCAGCAGCTTGGAGCCCCAAGAGACCCAGTACTTC.

This clonotype has a handful of counts. The genes are TRBV7-9 and TRBJ2-3; possibly TRBD1 or TRBD2 for D (5 bases each). Trimming left V 5 bases short and J 3 bases short, with 18 bases between. Per the germline V gene, CDR1 is SEHNR and CDR2 is FQNEAQ (reference sequence). CDR3 length: 16 amino acids. CDR3 loop: CASSRLGEKRTDTQYF. The DNA for the CDR3 is TGTGCCAGCAGCCGGTTGGGGGAGAAAAGGACAGATACGCAGTATTTT. Using reference TRBV7-9 and TRBJ2-3 for the parts outside the CDR3, the full variable domain is DTGVSQNPRHKITKRGQNVTFRCDPISEHNRLYWYRQTLGQGPEFLTYFQNEAQLEKSRLLSDRFSAERPKGSFSTLEIQRTEQGDSAMYLCASSRLGEKRTDTQYFGPGTRLTVL.

This clonotype was counted a few times. The V call is TRBV11-2, the J call TRBJ1-1; 10 bases map to TRBD1. This CDR3 has 14 amino acids. Germline lookup yields CDR1 SGHAT and CDR2 FQNNGV. V shed 5 bases and J 7 bases; nucleotides not matched to a gene: 7. The DNA for the CDR3 is TGTGCCAGCAGCCTGGGGACAGGGGCCCTTGAAGCTTTCTTT. Translating it yields CASSLGTGALEAFF. Combining the CDR3 with reference TRBV11-2 and TRBJ1-1 gives the whole variable domain EAGVAQSPRYKIIEKRQSVAFWCNPISGHATLYWYQQILGQGPKLLIQFQNNGVVDDSQLPKDRFSAERLKGVDSTLKIQPAKLEDSAVYLCASSLGTGALEAFFGQGTRLTVV.

This clonotype has only a few counts. The rearrangement links TRBV4-1 to TRBJ2-7; D possibly corresponds to TRBD2 (6 bases). The germline gives CDR1 MGHRA, CDR2 YSYEKL. Trimming left V 4 bases short and J 1 base short, with 23 bases between. This CDR3 comprises 18 residues. CDR3 protein: CASSLDGSLAGRSYEQYF. The CDR3 DNA reads as TGCGCCAGCAGCCTCGACGGATCTCTGGCGGGACGATCCTACGAGCAGTACTTC.

This clonotype has a handful of counts. This chain uses TRBV20-1 with TRBJ2-1; TRBD1 matches at 9 bases. CDR3 size: 13 residues. The V gene end was trimmed by 5 bases and the J gene end by 9 bases; junction bases not matched to a gene: 8. In germline, CDR1 is DFQATT, CDR2 SNEGSKA (reference sequence). The chain's CDR3 is CSALQGALSEQFF. The CDR3 DNA reads as TGCAGTGCTCTACAGGGGGCTCTGAGTGAGCAGTTCTTC.

This clonotype has more than one count but fewer than ten. The chain joins TRBV3-1 to TRBJ1-1; the D gene is possibly TRBD1 (5 bases). V lost 0 bases and J 4 bases, leaving 9 bases between the germline ends. Germline V gene data show CDR1 as LGHDT and CDR2 as YNNKEL (reference sequence). This CDR3 is built from 14 residues. DNA for the CDR3: TGTGCCAGCAGCCAAGATCAGAGGGGCACTGAAGCTTTCTTT. It codes for CASSQDQRGTEAFF.

This chain uses TRBV28 with TRBJ2-1, with 10 nucleotides matching TRBD1. Germline V lookup: CDR1 MDHEN, CDR2 SYDVKM. This CDR3 has 15 residues. V lost 5 bases to trimming and J lost 7 bases; unmatched junction nucleotides: 8. The CDR3 loop is CASSLLGQGSNEQFF. CDR3 coding DNA: TGTGCCAGCAGTCTCTTGGGACAGGGGTCAAATGAGCAGTTCTTC.

The chain couples TRBV7-9 to TRBJ1-1; no firm D call. Germline V gene data show CDR1 as SEHNR and CDR2 as FQNEAQ (reference sequence). V was shortened by 0 bases and J by 1 base, with 9 bases between the two germline ends. The CDR3 totals 15 residues. CDR3 DNA sequence: TGTGCCAGCAGCTTAGCGCGGCTTAAGAACACTGAAGCTTTCTTT. This encodes CASSLARLKNTEAFF. The variable domain in full, completed from reference TRBV7-9 and TRBJ1-1, reads DTGVSQNPRHKITKRGQNVTFRCDPISEHNRLYWYRQTLGQGPEFLTYFQNEAQLEKSRLLSDRFSAERPKGSFSTLEIQRTEQGDSAMYLCASSLARLKNTEAFFGQGTRLTVV.

This clonotype was seen a few times. The V call is TRBV6-2 or TRBV6-3, the J call TRBJ1-2; the D gene is possibly TRBD1 (6 bases). This CDR3 contains 15 residues. CDR1 is MNHEY and CDR2 is SVGEGT in the germline V gene. Trimming stripped 7 bases from V and 3 bases from J, with 18 bases between. CDR3 nucleotide sequence: TGTGCCAGCACGCAGGACAGCGCAATTTACTATGGCTACACCTTC. Its translation is CASTQDSAIYYGYTF.

The V call is TRBV24-1, the J call TRBJ2-3, with 13 bases identical to TRBD2. Per germline, CDR1 KGHDR and CDR2 SFDVKD. CDR3 size: 17 residues. The V gene end was trimmed by 3 bases and the J gene end by 2 bases; junction bases not matched to a gene: 4. CDR3 in amino acids: CATSDHGLAGATDTQYF. The CDR3 region has the DNA TGTGCCACCAGTGATCATGGACTAGCGGGAGCCACAGATACGCAGTATTTT.

The J gene is TRBJ1-1, the V gene TRBV20-1, with D unresolved. Looked up from germline, CDR1 is DFQATT and CDR2 is SNEGSKA (reference sequence). The V gene lost 3 bases and the J gene lost 1 base, with 6 bases spanning the gap. This CDR3 spans 12 amino acids. This CDR3 reads CSARTENTEAFF. The CDR3 DNA sequence: TGCAGTGCTAGGACGGAGAACACTGAAGCTTTCTTT.

The chain carries TRBV24-1 and TRBJ2-5, with no clear D. This CDR3 is 14 amino acids long. V dropped 4 bases and J dropped 3 bases, with 11 bases sitting between them. The germline V gene encodes CDR1 KGHDR and CDR2 SFDVKD. CDR3 in amino acids: CATSEGVGKETQYF. The CDR3 region has the DNA TGTGCCACCAGTGAGGGTGTGGGGAAAGAGACCCAGTACTTC.

This clonotype occurred a few times. As DNA, the CDR3 is TGCGCCAGCAGCCAAGATCGGTGGCTACCCCTCCACTTT. Translating it yields CASSQDRWLPLHF. V gene TRBV4-3 combines with J gene TRBJ1-6; D is ambiguous. The CDR3 has 13 residues. The V and J ends lost 0 bases and 12 bases respectively, with 9 bases between them. The germline V gene has CDR1 LGHNA and CDR2 YSLEER.

The chain employs TRBV20-1 and TRBJ1-5; D is unclear. The V and J ends lost 3 bases and 0 bases respectively, with 15 bases between them. The germline gives CDR1 DFQATT, CDR2 SNEGSKA (reference sequence). The CDR3 has 16 residues. The CDR3 sequence is CSASATTGNSNQPQHF. As DNA, the CDR3 is TGCAGTGCTAGTGCTACCACTGGGAATAGCAATCAGCCCCAGCATTTT.

The V and J genes are TRBV7-8 and TRBJ2-5, with D possibly matching TRBD1 (6 bases). Germline-derived CDR1 and CDR2 are SGHVS and FQNEAQ. The CDR3 runs 18 residues. The germline V and J ends were trimmed by 2 bases and 2 bases, with 21 bases remaining between them. The CDR3 reads CASSLIDSFGGPQETQYF. In nucleotides, the CDR3 is TGTGCCAGCAGCTTAATTGACAGTTTTGGGGGCCCACAAGAGACCCAGTACTTC.

This clonotype was picked up many times. V is TRBV29-1 and J is TRBJ2-7; D is uncertain. The CDR3 spans 12 residues. Germline-derived CDR1 and CDR2 are SQVTM and ANQGSEA. This CDR3 is CSARDGAYEQYF. Written as DNA, the CDR3 is TGCAGTGCTAGAGATGGAGCTTACGAGCAGTACTTC.

The table lists this clonotype with a few counts. The CDR3 protein is CASSLGPRDEQYF. The DNA of the CDR3 is TGCGCCAGCAGCTTGGGCCCGAGGGACGAGCAGTACTTC. The rearrangement links TRBV5-1 to TRBJ2-7, with a weak D call TRBD2 (5 bases). Between the trimmed V and J ends, which lost 0 bases and 5 bases, there was a span of 9 bases. CDR3 length: 13 amino acids. Germline CDR1 and CDR2: SGHRS and YFSETQ. Full variable domain (missing parts from reference TRBV5-1 and TRBJ2-7): KAGVTQTPRYLIKTRGQQVTLSCSPISGHRSVSWYQQTPGQGLQFLFEYFSETQRNKGNFPGRFSGRQFSNSRSEMNVSTLELGDSALYLCASSLGPRDEQYFGPGTRLTVT.

This clonotype was observed a handful of times. The CDR3, as DNA: TGTGCCAGCAGTTACGACTTCACCTCCACTGAAGCTTTCTTT. Translated: CASSYDFTSTEAFF. This rearrangement joins TRBV6-2 or TRBV6-3 to TRBJ1-1; D remains ambiguous. V lost 2 bases, J lost 4 bases, and 11 bases lay in between. The CDR3 spans 14 residues. Germline assignment: CDR1 MNHEY and CDR2 SVGEGT.

The chain couples TRBV5-1 to TRBJ2-3, with a possible D match to TRBD2 (5 bases). The V gene lost 3 bases and the J gene lost 1 base, with 9 bases spanning the gap. The germline V gene has CDR1 SGHRS and CDR2 YFSETQ. The CDR3 has 14 amino acids. The CDR3 nucleotides are TGCGCCAGCAGCTCGGAGGACGGCACAGATACGCAGTATTTT. It codes for CASSSEDGTDTQYF.

The J gene is TRBJ2-3, the V gene TRBV5-1, with 7 bases matching TRBD2. Germline loops: CDR1 SGHRS, CDR2 YFSETQ. The CDR3 totals 15 residues. The ends lost 5 bases at V and 4 bases at J; junction bases unmatched: 10. CDR3 loop: CASRPWGGAPDTQYF. The CDR3 DNA follows: TGCGCCAGCAGGCCCTGGGGGGGTGCTCCAGATACGCAGTATTTT.

The rearrangement uses TRBV5-1 and TRBJ2-3; 15 nucleotides agree with TRBD2. CDR1 SGHRS and CDR2 YFSETQ come from the germline V gene. This CDR3 spans 19 amino acids. V trimming: 2 bases; J trimming: 6 bases; junction bases outside the gene matches: 13. The CDR3 protein is CASSLLGLAGGQLTDTQYF. CDR3 nucleotides: TGCGCCAGCAGCTTACTCGGACTAGCGGGGGGGCAATTAACCGATACGCAGTATTTT.